Listed below are T cell receptor beta chains from one sample, sequenced in a study of graft-versus-host responses after intestinal transplantation. Profiling relied on immunoSEQ multiplex PCR, and the TCRdb table lists in-frame clones only, not all of them. The sample includes about 36,000 clones, approximately 94% of them seen just once. No antigens are known for them. This specimen consisted of unstimulated CD4+ T cells sorted from spleen or lymph node cells, obtained before transplant. These receptors all stem from a human donor who was the organ donor for an intestinal transplant. Each CDR3 is given with its conserved first and last residue. D genes are given only for firm matches. Not all rows give a size; the values are once, few, many and, for expanded clones, a class.

V gene	J gene	D gene	clone size	CDR3 protein	CDR3 DNA
TRBV4-3	TRBJ2-5	-	-	CASSGRVGETQYF	TGCGCCAGCAGTGGCAGGGTCGGGGAGACCCAGTACTTC
TRBV5-1	TRBJ1-2	-	-	CASSLGVSYGYTF	TGCGCCAGCAGCTTGGGGGTGAGCTATGGCTACACCTTC
TRBV7-2	TRBJ2-3	TRBD2	-	CASSLGGLASTDTQYF	TGTGCCAGCAGCTTAGGGGGACTAGCGAGCACAGATACGCAGTATTTT
TRBV28	TRBJ2-1	-	-	CASTLGWSYNEQFF	TGTGCCAGCACTTTAGGTTGGTCCTACAATGAGCAGTTCTTC
TRBV5-4	TRBJ2-5	TRBD2	-	CASSLGGGGYQETQYF	TGTGCCAGCAGCTTGGGCGGGGGGGGGTACCAAGAGACCCAGTACTTC
TRBV5-6	TRBJ2-7	-	once	CASSLWQAHEQYF	TGTGCCAGCAGCTTATGGCAGGCACACGAGCAGTACTTC
TRBV18	TRBJ2-5	TRBD2	-	CASSPLPGLAGGPGETQYF	TGTGCCAGCTCACCACTACCGGGACTAGCGGGGGGGCCCGGAGAGACCCAGTACTTC
TRBV25-1	TRBJ1-2	-	-	CASSDPQGRGYTF	TGTGCCAGCAGCGACCCACAGGGTCGTGGCTACACCTTC
TRBV6-5	TRBJ1-2	TRBD1	-	CASRYRGYGYTF	TGTGCCAGCAGATACAGGGGCTATGGCTACACCTTC
TRBV6-6	TRBJ2-2	TRBD1	-	CASSYSQGFFAGELFF	TGTGCCAGCAGTTACTCACAGGGGTTTTTTGCCGGGGAGCTGTTTTTT
TRBV16	TRBJ2-1	TRBD1	-	CASSPQGAGSYNEQFF	TGTGCCAGCAGCCCCCAGGGGGCGGGCTCCTACAATGAGCAGTTCTTC
TRBV6-1	TRBJ1-2	TRBD1	-	CASSVGTDPNYGYTF	TGTGCCAGCAGTGTGGGGACAGATCCTAACTATGGCTACACCTTC
TRBV7-6	TRBJ1-2	-	-	CASSGTAPSYGYTF	TGTGCCAGCAGCGGTACCGCGCCCTCCTATGGCTACACCTTC
TRBV2	TRBJ1-2	-	once	CASSEARVSNYGYTF	TGTGCCAGCAGTGAAGCGAGGGTTTCGAACTATGGCTACACCTTC
TRBV4-2	TRBJ1-3	-	-	CASSQDFVFYSGNTIYF	TGTGCCAGCAGCCAAGATTTCGTCTTCTACTCTGGAAACACCATATATTTT
TRBV9	TRBJ2-5	-	-	CASSASATGGETQYF	TGTGCCAGCAGCGCGAGCGCCACCGGCGGGGAGACCCAGTACTTC
TRBV6-4	TRBJ2-1	TRBD2	-	CASSDHGGLAGGSSYNEQFF	TGTGCCAGCAGTGACCATGGGGGACTAGCGGGGGGCTCCTCCTACAATGAGCAGTTCTTC
TRBV9	TRBJ2-1	TRBD1	-	CASSGAGTGPYEQFF	TGTGCCAGCAGCGGAGCCGGGACAGGGCCCTATGAGCAGTTCTTC
TRBV16	TRBJ1-1	-	-	CASSQSRGKAEAFF	TGTGCCAGCAGCCAATCTAGAGGGAAGGCTGAAGCTTTCTTT
TRBV5-4	TRBJ2-3	TRBD2	-	CASSLGLAGGPADTQYF	TGTGCCAGCAGCTTAGGACTAGCGGGGGGGCCGGCAGATACGCAGTATTTT
TRBV5-1	TRBJ2-3	-	once	CASSLAWRDSTDTQYF	TGCGCCAGCAGCTTGGCCTGGCGGGATAGCACAGATACGCAGTATTTT
TRBV5-4	TRBJ1-2	-	-	CASSLGGNSYGYTF	TGTGCCAGCAGCTTGGGGGGAAATAGTTATGGCTACACCTTC